This entry lists 14 T cell receptor beta chains sequenced from one sample in a study of control samples from healthy donors and cancer patients. Libraries were prepared by immunoSEQ multiplex PCR; TCRdb keeps only in-frame clonotypes and omits some of them. The sample shows over 150,000 clones, nearly 90% of them seen only once. The material sequenced was blood. Source of these receptors: a woman aged 45-59 years in good health.

The chain joins TRBV6-2 or TRBV6-3 to TRBJ2-1; possible D gene TRBD2, 6 bases. The V gene's germline CDR1 is MNHEY and CDR2 SVGEGT. CDR3 length: 14 residues. V was shortened by 3 bases and J by 6 bases, with 12 bases between the two germline ends. CDR3 in amino acids: CASSYLRLVNEQFF. CDR3 coding DNA: TGTGCCAGCAGTTATTTGAGACTAGTCAATGAGCAGTTCTTC.

The chain joins TRBV12-3 or TRBV12-4 to TRBJ1-5; D is unclear. Trimming left V 3 bases short and J 6 bases short, with 6 bases between. The CDR3 totals 12 residues. CDR3 DNA: TGTGCCAGCAGTTTTAACGCTCAGCCCCAGCATTTT. It is translated as CASSFNAQPQHF.

The chain is built from TRBV6-4 and TRBJ1-5; the D is unclear. This CDR3 comprises 15 residues. CDR1 is MRHNA, CDR2 SNTAGT, per germline. Trimming removed 6 bases at V and 2 bases at J, with 14 bases between. The CDR3: CASRPTAVGNQPQHF. Written as DNA, the CDR3 is TGTGCCAGCAGGCCTACAGCGGTGGGCAATCAGCCCCAGCATTTT.

The rearrangement joins TRBV7-3 to TRBJ2-1; TRBD2 aligns across 15 bases. With 1 base clipped from V and 6 bases from J, the junction kept 4 bases outside the gene matches. Germline V gives CDR1 SGHTA, CDR2 FQGTGA. The CDR3 loop spans 17 amino acids. The CDR3 DNA follows: TGTGCCAGCAGCTTAAGGGGACTAGCGGGAGGCCCCAATGAGCAGTTCTTC. Its translation: CASSLRGLAGGPNEQFF.

CDR3 sequence reads: CASSRDGHGYTF. In DNA, the CDR3 is TGTGCCAGCAGCCGGGACGGTCATGGCTACACCTTC. The chain employs TRBV7-2 and TRBJ1-2, with D maybe TRBD1 (5 bases). CDR3 length equals 12 residues. Germline V gives CDR1 SGHTA, CDR2 FQGNSA. Trimming removed 5 bases at V and 6 bases at J, with 10 bases between.

The chain links TRBV18 to TRBJ2-5, with 7 bases lining up with TRBD1. Germline V CDR1 and CDR2: KGHSH, LQKENI. The V and J ends lost 3 bases and 1 base, in that order; junction bases with no gene match: 5. This CDR3 is built from 15 residues. This chain's CDR3 is CASSPRGTAQETQYF. The CDR3 bases are TGTGCCAGCTCACCCAGGGGGACAGCCCAAGAGACCCAGTACTTC.

The rearrangement links TRBV7-2 to TRBJ2-5, with 8 bases lining up with TRBD2. There are 14 residues in the CDR3. V was pared by 5 bases and J by 4 bases, with 6 bases of the junction left unmatched. CDR1 is SGHTA and CDR2 is FQGNSA in the germline V gene. The CDR3 region is CASSPGGGLETQYF. CDR3 coding DNA: TGTGCCAGCAGCCCGGGGGGGGGATTAGAGACCCAGTACTTC.

The rearrangement uses TRBV4-3 and TRBJ2-2; perhaps TRBD1 as D (6 bases). The CDR3 spans 16 residues. Germline V CDR1 and CDR2: LGHNA, YSLEER. Trimming took 0 bases from V and 4 from J, leaving 12 bases between them. The CDR3 sequence is CASSQETGSGTGELFF. CDR3 DNA: TGCGCCAGCAGCCAAGAAACAGGGTCGGGCACCGGGGAGCTGTTTTTT.

The CDR3 loop is CAWSLLGGERQPQHF. DNA of the CDR3: TGTGCCTGGAGCTTACTGGGGGGGGAAAGACAGCCCCAGCATTTT. The chain recombines TRBV30 with TRBJ1-5, with a possible D match to TRBD1 (5 bases). Germline values: CDR1 GTSNPN, CDR2 SVGIG (reference sequence). The CDR3 is made up of 15 amino acids. V lost 3 bases, J lost 7 bases, and 19 bases lay in between.

The V call is TRBV15, the J call TRBJ2-5; D possibly corresponds to TRBD2 (6 bases). This CDR3 contains 15 residues. CDR1 and CDR2 from the germline V gene are LNHNV and YYDKDF (reference sequence). The V and J ends lost 1 base and 2 bases respectively, with 11 bases between them. CDR3 amino acids: CATSRAPLAQETQYF. The CDR3 coding sequence is TGTGCCACCAGCAGAGCCCCACTAGCTCAAGAGACCCAGTACTTC.

The chain has TRBV6-1 and TRBJ1-2; D gene unclear. This CDR3 contains 12 residues. V lost 1 base and J lost 8, with 8 bases in between. Germline V gene data show CDR1 as MNHNS and CDR2 as SASEGT. Here the CDR3 DNA reads TGTGCCAGCAGTGAAGTGGGCGGGGGCTACACCTTC. Its translation is CASSEVGGGYTF.

This clone has a single count. The CDR3 loop reads CASSLSRGGATDTQYF. The CDR3 DNA reads as TGTGCCAGCAGCCTATCCAGGGGGGGGGCCACAGATACGCAGTATTTT. The chain couples TRBV7-3 to TRBJ2-3; either TRBD1 or TRBD2 may supply D (7 bases each). The CDR3 sequence is 16 residues long. Trimming removed 5 bases at V and 2 bases at J, with 17 bases between. Germline V gene sequence: CDR1 SGHTA, CDR2 FQGTGA.

V is TRBV19 and J is TRBJ2-1, with D perhaps matching TRBD1 or TRBD2 (5 bases each). The length of the CDR3 is 12 residues. Germline CDR1 reads LNHDA; CDR2 reads SQIVND (reference sequence). With 5 bases removed from V and 8 bases from J, the gap between germline ends came to 10 bases. In nucleotides, the CDR3 is TGTGCCAGTAGTCCCAGGGACCATGAGCAGTTCTTC. Amino acids: CASSPRDHEQFF.

V gene TRBV12-5 combines with J gene TRBJ1-5, with D tentatively TRBD1 (5 bases). The germline V gene encodes CDR1 LGHNT and CDR2 FRNRAP. The CDR3 covers 14 residues. Trimming removed 7 bases from V and 3 bases from J, with 13 bases in between. This CDR3 is CASAPGTFNQPQHF. In nucleotides, the CDR3 is TGTGCTAGTGCCCCGGGGACTTTCAATCAGCCCCAGCATTTT.